Below, one TCR beta chain is given with its context. These data originate in a study of STAT5B mutations in CD4+ large granular lymphocyte leukemia. Libraries were prepared by immunoSEQ multiplex PCR; TCRdb keeps only in-frame clonotypes and omits some of them. The data hold 25,000 to 35,000 clones, with approximately 88% observed a single time. Trimming at V came to 8 bases and at J to 7 bases, leaving 8 bases not matched to a gene. The CDR3 spans 14 residues. Germline CDR1 reads SGHAT; CDR2 reads FQNNGV. The sample taken for sequencing was CD4+ T cells from blood buffy coats. The rearrangement links TRBV11-2 to TRBJ2-1; 10 positions agree with TRBD2. The TCR sequence derives from a human donor in good health. Here the CDR3 DNA reads TGTGCCAGCGCCACTAGCGGGATAAATAATGAGCAGTTCTTC. This translates into CASATSGINNEQFF.